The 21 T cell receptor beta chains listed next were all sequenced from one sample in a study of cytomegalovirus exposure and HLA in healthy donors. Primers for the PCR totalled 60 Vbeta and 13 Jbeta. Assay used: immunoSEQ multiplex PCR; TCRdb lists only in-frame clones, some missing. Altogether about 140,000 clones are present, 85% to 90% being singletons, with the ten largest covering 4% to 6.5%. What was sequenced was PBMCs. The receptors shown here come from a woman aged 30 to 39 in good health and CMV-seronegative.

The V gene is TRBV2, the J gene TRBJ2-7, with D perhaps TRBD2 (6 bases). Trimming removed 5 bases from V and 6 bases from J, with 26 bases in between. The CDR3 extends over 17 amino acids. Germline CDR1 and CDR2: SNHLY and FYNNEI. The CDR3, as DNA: TGTGCCAGCAGTTCCCCCTTAGGTGGACTGGAGGGGTCCGAGCAGTACTTC. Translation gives CASSSPLGGLEGSEQYF.

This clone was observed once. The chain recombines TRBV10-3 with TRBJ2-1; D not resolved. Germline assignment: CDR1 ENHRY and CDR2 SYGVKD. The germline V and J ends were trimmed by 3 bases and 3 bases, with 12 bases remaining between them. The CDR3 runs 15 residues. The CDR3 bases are TGTGCCATCAGTGAACAACCGACTGACTACAATGAGCAGTTCTTC. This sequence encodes CAISEQPTDYNEQFF.

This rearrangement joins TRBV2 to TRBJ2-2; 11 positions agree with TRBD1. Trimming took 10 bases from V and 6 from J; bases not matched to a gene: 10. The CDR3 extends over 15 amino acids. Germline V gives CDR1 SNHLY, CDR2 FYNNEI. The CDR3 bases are TGTGCCAACAGCGGGACAGGGGGAAGATCCGGGGAGCTGTTTTTT. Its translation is CANSGTGGRSGELFF. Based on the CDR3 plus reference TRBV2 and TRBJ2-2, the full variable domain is EPEVTQTPSHQVTQMGQEVILRCVPISNHLYFYWYRQILGQKVEFLVSFYNNEISEKSEIFDDQFSVERPDGSNFTLKIRSTKLEDSAMYFCANSGTGGRSGELFFGEGSRLTVL.

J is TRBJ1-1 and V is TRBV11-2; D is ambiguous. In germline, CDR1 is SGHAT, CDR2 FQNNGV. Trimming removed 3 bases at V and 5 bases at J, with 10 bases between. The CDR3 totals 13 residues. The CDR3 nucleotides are TGTGCCAGCAGCTTTTTTGCACAGACTGAAGCTTTCTTT. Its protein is CASSFFAQTEAFF.

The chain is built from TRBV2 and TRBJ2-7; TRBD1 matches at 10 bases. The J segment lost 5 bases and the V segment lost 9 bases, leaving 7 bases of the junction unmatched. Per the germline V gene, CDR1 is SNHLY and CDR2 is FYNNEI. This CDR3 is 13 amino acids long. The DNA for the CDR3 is TGTGCCAGTAACCGGGACAGGGGCGACGAGCAGTACTTC. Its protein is CASNRDRGDEQYF.

The CDR3 coding sequence is TGCAGCGTCTCAGGACGGGCTAGCGGGAGTCCTGGGTCCTACAATGAGCAGTTCTTC. Protein product: CSVSGRASGSPGSYNEQFF. V is TRBV29-1 and J is TRBJ2-1; 10 nucleotides match TRBD2. Per the germline V gene, CDR1 is SQVTM and CDR2 is ANQGSEA. The V gene end was trimmed by 6 bases and the J gene end by 1 base; junction bases not matched to a gene: 18. This CDR3 region has 19 residues.

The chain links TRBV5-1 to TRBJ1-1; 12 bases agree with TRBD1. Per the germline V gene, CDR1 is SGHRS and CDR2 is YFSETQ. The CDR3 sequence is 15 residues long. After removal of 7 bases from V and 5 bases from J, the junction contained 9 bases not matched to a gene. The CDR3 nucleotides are TGCGCCAGCCGGGGACAGGGGGCGTCGGGTACTGAAGCTTTCTTT. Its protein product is CASRGQGASGTEAFF.

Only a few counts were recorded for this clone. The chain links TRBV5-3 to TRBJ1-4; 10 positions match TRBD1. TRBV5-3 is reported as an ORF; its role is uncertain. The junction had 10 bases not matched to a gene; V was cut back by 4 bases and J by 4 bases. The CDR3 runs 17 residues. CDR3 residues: CARSPRTGGGGNEKLFF. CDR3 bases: TGTGCCAGAAGCCCGAGGACAGGGGGAGGGGGTAATGAAAAACTGTTTTTT.

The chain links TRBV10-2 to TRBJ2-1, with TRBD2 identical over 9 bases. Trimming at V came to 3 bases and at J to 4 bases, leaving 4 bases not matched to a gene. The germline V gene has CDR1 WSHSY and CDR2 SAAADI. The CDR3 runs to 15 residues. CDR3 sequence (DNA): TGCGCCAGCAGTGATGCTAGCGGGGCGTACAATGAGCAGTTCTTC. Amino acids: CASSDASGAYNEQFF.

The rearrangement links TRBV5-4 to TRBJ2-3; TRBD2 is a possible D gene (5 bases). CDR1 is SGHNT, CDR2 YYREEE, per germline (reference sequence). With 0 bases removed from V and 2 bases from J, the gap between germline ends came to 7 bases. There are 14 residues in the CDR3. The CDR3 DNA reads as TGTGCCAGCAGCTTGGTCGGGGTCACAGATACGCAGTATTTT. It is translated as CASSLVGVTDTQYF.

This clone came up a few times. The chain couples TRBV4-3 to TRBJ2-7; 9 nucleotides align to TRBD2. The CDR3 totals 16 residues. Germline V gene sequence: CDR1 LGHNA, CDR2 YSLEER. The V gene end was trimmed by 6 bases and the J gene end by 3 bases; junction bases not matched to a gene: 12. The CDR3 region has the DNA TGCGCCAGCAGACCCACGGTGACTAGCGGATTCTACGAGCAGTACTTC. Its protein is CASRPTVTSGFYEQYF.

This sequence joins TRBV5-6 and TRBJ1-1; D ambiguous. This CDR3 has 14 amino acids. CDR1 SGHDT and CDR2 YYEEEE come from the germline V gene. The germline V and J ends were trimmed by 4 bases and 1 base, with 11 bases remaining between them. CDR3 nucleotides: TGTGCCAGCAGCCTTGCAGGTGCGAACACTGAAGCTTTCTTT. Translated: CASSLAGANTEAFF.

DNA for the CDR3: TGTGCCAGCAGTAACATGGGACTAGCGGGAGTAAGAGGAGAGACCCAGTACTTC. This encodes CASSNMGLAGVRGETQYF. The chain is built from TRBV2 and TRBJ2-5; 14 bases align to TRBD2. CDR1 and CDR2 (germline): SNHLY, FYNNEI. The CDR3 runs 18 residues. J lost 4 bases, V lost 5 bases, and 12 bases had no gene match. The variable domain in full, completed from reference TRBV2 and TRBJ2-5, reads EPEVTQTPSHQVTQMGQEVILRCVPISNHLYFYWYRQILGQKVEFLVSFYNNEISEKSEIFDDQFSVERPDGSNFTLKIRSTKLEDSAMYFCASSNMGLAGVRGETQYFGPGTRLLVL.

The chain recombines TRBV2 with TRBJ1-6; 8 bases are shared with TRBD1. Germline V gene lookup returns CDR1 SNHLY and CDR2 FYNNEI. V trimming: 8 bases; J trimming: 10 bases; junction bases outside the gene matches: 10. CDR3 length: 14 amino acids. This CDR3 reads CASARGLLGSPLHF. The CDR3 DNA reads TGTGCCAGCGCCAGGGGGCTACTGGGATCACCCCTCCACTTT.

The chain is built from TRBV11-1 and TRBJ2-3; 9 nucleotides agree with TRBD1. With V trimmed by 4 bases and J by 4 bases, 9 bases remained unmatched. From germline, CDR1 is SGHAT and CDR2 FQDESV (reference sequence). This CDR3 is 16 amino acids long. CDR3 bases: TGTGCCAGCAGCTCACCCTGGGACAGGGTCCCAGATACGCAGTATTTT. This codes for CASSSPWDRVPDTQYF.

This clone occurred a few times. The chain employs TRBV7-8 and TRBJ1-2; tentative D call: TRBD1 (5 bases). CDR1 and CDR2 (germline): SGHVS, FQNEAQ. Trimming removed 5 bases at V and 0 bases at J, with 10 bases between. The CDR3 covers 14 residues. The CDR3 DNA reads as TGTGCCAGCAGCCCGTCGACAGCTAACTATGGCTACACCTTC. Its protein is CASSPSTANYGYTF.

This CDR3 reads CASSSRGLRENTEAFF. CDR3 nucleotide sequence: TGTGCCAGCAGCTCACGGGGGTTACGGGAGAACACTGAAGCTTTCTTT. The chain combines TRBV11-2 with TRBJ1-1; D possibly corresponds to TRBD1 (5 bases). Trimming pared 4 bases from V and 1 base from J, leaving 16 bases between. This CDR3 spans 16 amino acids. Germline V CDR1 and CDR2: SGHAT, FQNNGV.

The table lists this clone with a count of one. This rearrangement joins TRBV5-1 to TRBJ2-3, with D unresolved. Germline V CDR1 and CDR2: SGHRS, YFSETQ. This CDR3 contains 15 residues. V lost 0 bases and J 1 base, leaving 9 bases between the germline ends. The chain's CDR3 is CASSLGPGGTDTQYF. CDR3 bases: TGCGCCAGCAGCTTGGGTCCAGGTGGCACAGATACGCAGTATTTT. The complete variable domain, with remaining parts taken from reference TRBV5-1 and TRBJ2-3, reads KAGVTQTPRYLIKTRGQQVTLSCSPISGHRSVSWYQQTPGQGLQFLFEYFSETQRNKGNFPGRFSGRQFSNSRSEMNVSTLELGDSALYLCASSLGPGGTDTQYFGPGTRLTVL.

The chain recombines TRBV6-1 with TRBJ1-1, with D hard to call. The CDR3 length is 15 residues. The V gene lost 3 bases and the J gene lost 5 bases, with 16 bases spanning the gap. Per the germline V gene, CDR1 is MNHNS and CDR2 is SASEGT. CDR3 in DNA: TGTGCCAGCAGTGATCGGGGAGGACGCGGGACTGAAGCTTTCTTT. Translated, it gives CASSDRGGRGTEAFF.

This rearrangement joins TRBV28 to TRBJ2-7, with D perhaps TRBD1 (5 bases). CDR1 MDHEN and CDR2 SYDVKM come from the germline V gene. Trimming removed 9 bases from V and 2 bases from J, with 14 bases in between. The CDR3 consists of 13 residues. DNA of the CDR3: TGTGCCAGTGTGGGGCAGGGCGCCTACGAGCAGTACTTC. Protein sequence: CASVGQGAYEQYF.

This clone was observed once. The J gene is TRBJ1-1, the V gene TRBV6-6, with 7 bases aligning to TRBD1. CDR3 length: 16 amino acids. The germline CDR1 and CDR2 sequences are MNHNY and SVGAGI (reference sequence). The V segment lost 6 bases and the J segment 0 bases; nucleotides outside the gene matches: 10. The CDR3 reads CASSPGTDSMNTEAFF. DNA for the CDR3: TGTGCCAGCAGCCCCGGGACAGACAGCATGAACACTGAAGCTTTCTTT.